This record concerns one T cell receptor (beta chain) sequence. This clone was observed once. It lacks a known antigen. Base qualities are missing; no much larger clone stands one base away. The data were obtained in a study of T cell changes during pregnancy in multiple sclerosis (dated by TCRdb to the late 2010s). Background for the entire study: The study looked at changes in the T cell repertoire across pregnancy in women with multiple sclerosis.

CDR3 length: 13 amino acids, cysteine to phenylalanine. Only the CDR3 DNA stays, 39 bases, in frame from base 1. Sequences SGHRS (CDR1) and YFSETQ (CDR2) are obtained from the germline V gene. V is clipped by 0 bases and J by 5 bases, and the sequence between their germline boundaries is 7 bases long. The library was obtained by the immunoSEQ multiplex PCR assay. What TCRdb holds here is the immuneACCESS table cut down to in-frame rearrangements. Part of the clones is not present; checked against another copy, under half of the missing clones reflect an unresolved V gene, and the others are unexplained. The sample table records about 77,000 clones; 89% of these occur just once. The ten largest make up less than 2.5% of the sample.

This receptor was identified in a female donor with multiple sclerosis, enrolled in a pregnancy study. Here the sequenced sample was peripheral blood, taken before pregnancy. The receptor chain draws on TRBV5-1 and TRBJ2-3; the D gene remains uncertain. The CDR3 corresponds to CASSLESGDTQYF. The sequence in DNA is TGCGCCAGCAGCTTGGAATCGGGAGATACGCAGTATTTT. When the CDR3 is completed using the reference TRBV5-1 and TRBJ2-3 genes on either side, the full variable domain is KAGVTQTPRYLIKTRGQQVTLSCSPISGHRSVSWYQQTPGQGLQFLFEYFSETQRNKGNFPGRFSGRQFSNSRSEMNVSTLELGDSALYLCASSLESGDTQYFGPGTRLTVL.